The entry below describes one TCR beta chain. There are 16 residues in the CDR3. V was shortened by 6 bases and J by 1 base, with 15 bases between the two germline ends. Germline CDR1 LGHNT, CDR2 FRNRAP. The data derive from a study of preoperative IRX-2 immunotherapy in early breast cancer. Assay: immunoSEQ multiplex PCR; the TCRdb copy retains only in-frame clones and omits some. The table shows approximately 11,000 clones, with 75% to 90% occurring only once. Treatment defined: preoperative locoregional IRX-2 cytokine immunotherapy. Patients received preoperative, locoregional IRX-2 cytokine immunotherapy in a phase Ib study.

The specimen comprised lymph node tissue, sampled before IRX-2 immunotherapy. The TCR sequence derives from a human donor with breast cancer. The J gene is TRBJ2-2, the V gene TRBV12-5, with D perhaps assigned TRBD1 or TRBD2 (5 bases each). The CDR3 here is CASGSWGSGNTGELFF. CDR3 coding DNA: TGTGCTAGTGGCTCCTGGGGGAGCGGGAACACCGGGGAGCTGTTTTTT.